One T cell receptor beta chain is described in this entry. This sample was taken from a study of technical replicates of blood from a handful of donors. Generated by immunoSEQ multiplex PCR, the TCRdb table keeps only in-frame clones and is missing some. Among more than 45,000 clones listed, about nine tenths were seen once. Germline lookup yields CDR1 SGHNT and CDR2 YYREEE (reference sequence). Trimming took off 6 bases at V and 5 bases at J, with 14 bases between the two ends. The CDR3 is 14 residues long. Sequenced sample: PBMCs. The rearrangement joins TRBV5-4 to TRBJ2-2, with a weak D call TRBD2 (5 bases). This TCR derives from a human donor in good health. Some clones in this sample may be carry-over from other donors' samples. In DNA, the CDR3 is TGTGCCAGCACCGAGGGCCAGGAGACCGGGGAGCTGTTTTTT. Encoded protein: CASTEGQETGELFF.